The sequence of this TCR beta chain was determined in a study of early T cells in non-severe SARS-CoV-2 infection. Study-level results: Anti-spike CD8 specificities were favored by VDJdb matching, whose results missed private and CD4 specificities.

Per germline, CDR1 DFQATT and CDR2 SNEGSKA (reference sequence). The V gene lost 0 bases and the J gene lost 8 bases, with 14 bases spanning the gap. The CDR3 is 15 residues long. Points on this clonotype: Its antigen remains unidentified.

Each single cDNA molecule received a unique molecular identifier. MiXCR was run by TCRdb on the 5' RACE reads, yielding one entry per CDR3 protein. Of approximately 62,000 distinct CDR3 sequences in the sample, 9.5% to 15% were seen once. This rearrangement joins TRBV20-1 to TRBJ1-6; D not certain. The sample consisted of whole blood. This TCR was sampled from an adult who was a healthcare worker with PCR-confirmed SARS-CoV-2 infection or an uninfected control (not recorded which). CDR3 in amino acids: CSARDARVSDSPLHF. DNA of the CDR3: TGCAGTGCTAGAGATGCCCGGGTTTCCGATTCACCCCTCCACTTT.